These 10 T cell receptor beta chains came from one sample sequenced in a study of blood T cell repertoires in COVID-19. Profiling relied on immunoSEQ multiplex PCR, and the TCRdb table lists in-frame clones only, not all of them. The data contain around 120,000 clones, roughly 90% of them singletons. The sequencing sample was made of peripheral blood. The receptors here all came from a man over 45 with acute or convalescent COVID-19.

The CDR3 loop is CASSPNDRSFGYTF. The CDR3 bases are TGTGCCAGCAGCCCAAATGACAGGAGTTTTGGCTACACCTTC. V and J are TRBV7-9 and TRBJ1-2; D perhaps matches TRBD1 (6 bases). The CDR3 spans 14 residues. V was pared by 5 bases and J by 7 bases, with 17 bases between. Germline V gene sequence: CDR1 SEHNR, CDR2 FQNEAQ (reference sequence).

The chain employs TRBV24-1 and TRBJ2-5, with 9 bases aligning to TRBD2. Trimming took 0 bases from V and 3 from J; bases not matched to a gene: 4. The CDR3 is made up of 16 amino acids. Germline loops: CDR1 KGHDR, CDR2 SFDVKD. In DNA form, the CDR3 reads TGTGCCACCAGTGATTTGCCGTCTAGCGGGGAAGAGACCCAGTACTTC. It translates to CATSDLPSSGEETQYF.

V is TRBV11-2 and J is TRBJ2-1; 8 nucleotides match TRBD2. Germline CDR1 reads SGHAT; CDR2 reads FQNNGV. Trimming cost V 6 bases and J 0 bases; bases outside gene matches: 4. This CDR3 comprises 15 residues. CDR3 amino acids: CASRWSGSSYNEQFF. The CDR3 nucleotides are TGTGCCAGCAGGTGGAGCGGGAGCTCCTACAATGAGCAGTTCTTC.

V usage is TRBV5-5 and J usage is TRBJ2-7, with 9 nucleotides matching TRBD2. The germline V gene encodes CDR1 SGHKS and CDR2 YYEKEE (reference sequence). The CDR3 consists of 14 residues. Trimming took 4 bases from V and 2 from J; bases not matched to a gene: 4. The CDR3 nucleotides are TGTGCCAGCAGCAGTTCTAGCGGGGCCTACGAGCAGTACTTC. The encoded protein is CASSSSSGAYEQYF. Together with reference TRBV5-5 and TRBJ2-7, the CDR3 gives the full variable domain: DAGVTQSPTHLIKTRGQQVTLRCSPISGHKSVSWYQQVLGQGPQFIFQYYEKEERGRGNFPDRFSARQFPNYSSELNVNALLLGDSALYLCASSSSSGAYEQYFGPGTRLTVT.

The CDR3 protein is CASSLFSSGLAGRNEQFF. DNA of the CDR3: TGTGCCAGCAGTTTATTCTCTTCAGGCCTAGCGGGAAGGAATGAGCAGTTCTTC. This chain uses TRBV27 with TRBJ2-1; 9 nucleotides line up with TRBD2. V lost 1 base and J lost 7; bases outside the gene matches: 14. The CDR3 is made up of 18 amino acids. From germline, CDR1 is MNHEY and CDR2 SMNVEV (reference sequence).

This clone came up once. The chain couples TRBV30 to TRBJ2-1; 12 bases map to TRBD2. The CDR3 is made up of 16 amino acids. The germline CDR1 and CDR2 sequences are GTSNPN and SVGIG (reference sequence). V trimming: 3 bases; J trimming: 9 bases; junction bases outside the gene matches: 12. In DNA form, the CDR3 reads TGTGCCTGGAGAGCCCCCCTAGCGGGAGGGCCGGGTGAGCAGTTCTTC. This translates into CAWRAPLAGGPGEQFF.

The chain recombines TRBV18 with TRBJ1-2; D is uncertain. V was shortened by 3 bases and J by 6 bases, with 14 bases between the two germline ends. CDR1 and CDR2 (germline): KGHSH, LQKENI. This CDR3 region has 14 residues. The CDR3 spells CASSPEEGIHGYTF. The DNA of the CDR3 is TGTGCCAGCTCACCTGAGGAGGGTATCCATGGCTACACCTTC.

This CDR3 reads CASSNPTSYNSPLHF. For the CDR3, the DNA is TGTGCCAGCAGTAACCCGACTAGCTATAATTCACCCCTCCACTTT. The V call is TRBV6-5, the J call TRBJ1-6; D is undetermined. The ends were cut back, 5 bases at V and 3 bases at J, with 11 bases in the middle. This CDR3 is 15 amino acids long. Germline V lookup: CDR1 MNHEY, CDR2 SVGAGI.

The chain joins TRBV6-5 to TRBJ1-1; D gene ambiguous. CDR3 length: 13 amino acids. V dropped 2 bases and J dropped 1 base, with 5 bases sitting between them. From germline, CDR1 is MNHEY and CDR2 SVGAGI. The CDR3, as DNA: TGTGCCAGCAGTTACGGCGGGAACACTGAAGCTTTCTTT. Translated: CASSYGGNTEAFF.

The chain carries TRBV16 and TRBJ2-5; D gene uncertain. This CDR3 is built from 15 residues. Germline V gives CDR1 KGHSY, CDR2 FQNENV. V was pared by 1 base and J by 0 bases, with 9 bases between. CDR3 protein: CASSQLRRDQETQYF. CDR3 nucleotides: TGTGCCAGCAGCCAATTGCGGCGCGACCAAGAGACCCAGTACTTC. The full variable domain, completed using reference TRBV16 and TRBJ2-5, is GEEVAQTPKHLVRGEGQKAKLYCAPIKGHSYVFWYQQVLKNEFKFLISFQNENVFDETGMPKERFSAKCLPNSPCSLEIQATKLEDSAVYFCASSQLRRDQETQYFGPGTRLLVL.